This passage covers 14 T cell receptor beta chains from one sample sequenced in a study of OX40 agonist ivuxolimab in advanced cancers. Assay used: immunoSEQ multiplex PCR; TCRdb lists only in-frame clones, some missing. The sample consists of 96,000 or so clones, approximately 84% of them appearing once. Sample: CD4+ or CD8+ T cells sorted from blood, taken in a trial of the OX40 agonist ivuxolimab. Every receptor here comes from an adult with an advanced solid tumor such as melanoma, head and neck, liver or kidney cancer.

The chain links TRBV4-3 to TRBJ1-1; tentatively, D is TRBD1 (6 bases). The germline V and J ends were trimmed by 4 bases and 7 bases, with 10 bases remaining between them. This CDR3 region has 12 residues. Per the germline V gene, CDR1 is LGHNA and CDR2 is YSLEER. The CDR3: CASSRVQGEAFF. The CDR3 DNA reads TGCGCCAGCAGCCGCGTACAGGGTGAAGCTTTCTTT.

The rearrangement uses TRBV6-1 and TRBJ2-1; 8 bases are a match to TRBD2. Trimming cost V 1 base and J 12 bases; bases outside gene matches: 14. The CDR3 is 16 residues long. Germline CDR1 reads MNHNS; CDR2 reads SASEGT. CDR3 sequence (DNA): TGTGCCAGCAGTGAAGGGATAGGGACTAGTAAAAATAGGCAGTTCTTC. Its translation: CASSEGIGTSKNRQFF.

V usage is TRBV19 and J usage is TRBJ2-5; no clear D gene. The end of the DNA aligns better with TRBJ2-7, so the J call may be wrong. The CDR3 runs 13 residues. Germline loops: CDR1 LNHDA, CDR2 SQIVND (reference sequence). CDR3 protein: CASSIIVGYEQYF. CDR3 coding DNA: TGTGCCAGTAGTATAATAGTAGGGTACGAGCAGTACTTC.

J is TRBJ1-1 and V is TRBV7-2; the D is unclear. V shed 8 bases and J shed 4 bases, with 14 bases lying between them. The CDR3 covers 13 residues. The germline CDR1 and CDR2 sequences are SGHTA and FQGNSA. CDR3 sequence (DNA): TGTGCCAGCGAAAAGGATATCGGCACTGAAGCTTTCTTT. The encoded protein is CASEKDIGTEAFF.

The chain couples TRBV9 to TRBJ1-1; D is uncertain. CDR1 is SGDLS and CDR2 is YYNGEE in the germline V gene. This CDR3 comprises 14 residues. V gave up 0 bases and J gave up 6 bases, with 12 bases separating them. The CDR3 loop reads CASSVGGPGAEAFF. In DNA, the CDR3 is TGTGCCAGCAGCGTAGGAGGGCCTGGTGCTGAAGCTTTCTTT. The full variable domain, rest sourced from reference TRBV9 and TRBJ1-1, is DSGVTQTPKHLITATGQRVTLRCSPRSGDLSVYWYQQSLDQGLQFLIQYYNGEERAKGNILERFSAQQFPDLHSELNLSSLELGDSALYFCASSVGGPGAEAFFGQGTRLTVV.

The CDR3 region is CASSLDSNEQFF. CDR3 sequence (DNA): TGTGCCAGCAGCTTAGATAGTAATGAGCAGTTCTTC. The genes are TRBV11-3 and TRBJ2-1; no firm D call. V lost 0 bases and J 7 bases, leaving 4 bases between the germline ends. Germline CDR1 and CDR2: SGHNT and YENEEA. This CDR3 is 12 amino acids long.

V is TRBV30 and J is TRBJ1-2; D not resolved. V was cut by 3 bases and J by 3 bases, with 11 bases left in between. Germline V gene sequence: CDR1 GTSNPN, CDR2 SVGIG (reference sequence). This CDR3 is built from 13 residues. CDR3 protein: CAWRRPGDYGYTF. The CDR3 DNA reads TGTGCCTGGAGACGACCCGGGGACTATGGCTACACCTTC.

The J gene is TRBJ2-7, the V gene TRBV7-2; 9 nucleotides agree with TRBD1. This CDR3 has 15 amino acids. From germline, CDR1 is SGHTA and CDR2 FQGNSA. Losses at the gene ends were 3 bases for V and 4 bases for J; bases not matched to a gene: 7. The CDR3: CASSFGTGTGYEQYF. CDR3 DNA: TGTGCCAGCAGCTTCGGAACCGGGACAGGGTACGAGCAGTACTTC.

Notes on this clone: A junction end diverges from the germline sequence, so it may reflect a read error. The chain combines TRBV9 with TRBJ1-1; D might be TRBD1 (6 bases). The germline gives CDR1 SGDLS, CDR2 YYNGEE. The CDR3 consists of 15 residues. The CDR3 DNA is TGTGCCAGCAGCGTTCTCAACACAGGGAACGCTGAAGCTTTCTTT. It is translated as CASSVLNTGNAEAFF.

The genes are TRBV7-8 and TRBJ1-5; the D gene is possibly TRBD1 (5 bases). V was cut by 2 bases and J by 6 bases, with 11 bases left in between. The CDR3 has 14 amino acids. Germline CDR1 reads SGHVS; CDR2 reads FQNEAQ. In DNA form, the CDR3 reads TGTGCCAGCAGCTTAAGGGAGGGGCCTCAGCCCCAGCATTTT. Its protein product is CASSLREGPQPQHF.

This chain uses TRBV12-5 with TRBJ1-5; D possibly corresponds to TRBD1 (6 bases). Trimming cost V 6 bases and J 4 bases, with 22 bases left between them. Germline assignment: CDR1 LGHNT and CDR2 FRNRAP. This CDR3 has 17 residues. In DNA, the CDR3 is TGTGCTAGTGGCGCTTCCGACGGGACACAATTTAATCAGCCCCAGCATTTT. Encoded protein: CASGASDGTQFNQPQHF.

The V and J genes are TRBV7-2 and TRBJ1-2, with 9 bases that match TRBD1. CDR1 and CDR2 (germline): SGHTA, FQGNSA. J gave up 1 base and V 3 bases, and 9 bases lay outside the gene matches. This CDR3 has 17 residues. The CDR3 is CASSFGTGGVGNYGYTF. The CDR3 DNA sequence: TGTGCCAGCAGCTTCGGAACAGGGGGCGTCGGTAACTATGGCTACACCTTC.

The chain employs TRBV28 and TRBJ1-3, with D maybe TRBD1 (6 bases). Per the germline V gene, CDR1 is MDHEN and CDR2 is SYDVKM. Deletions cut 7 bases from V and 0 bases from J, with 10 bases between. The CDR3 consists of 14 residues. CDR3 nucleotides: TGTGCCAGCATGTGGGGGGCCTCTGGAAACACCATATATTTT. It translates to CASMWGASGNTIYF.

The chain has TRBV7-2 and TRBJ1-6; D is unresolved. The CDR3 has 15 residues. Looked up from germline, CDR1 is SGHTA and CDR2 is FQGNSA. Trimming shortened V by 1 base and J by 4 bases, and 8 bases separated the two germline ends. The CDR3, as DNA: TGTGCCAGCAGCTTAGATTCCCTATATAATTCACCCCTCCACTTT. It codes for CASSLDSLYNSPLHF.